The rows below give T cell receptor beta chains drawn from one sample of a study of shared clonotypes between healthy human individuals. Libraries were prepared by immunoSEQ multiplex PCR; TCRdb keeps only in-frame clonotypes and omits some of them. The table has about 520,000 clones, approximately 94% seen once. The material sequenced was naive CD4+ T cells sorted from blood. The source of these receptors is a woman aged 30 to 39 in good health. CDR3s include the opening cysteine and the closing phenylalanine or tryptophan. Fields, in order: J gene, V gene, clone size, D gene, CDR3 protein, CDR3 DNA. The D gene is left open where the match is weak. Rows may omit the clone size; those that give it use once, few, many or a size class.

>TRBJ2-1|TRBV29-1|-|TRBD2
CSVRVAGGKGEQFF
TGCAGCGTTAGAGTAGCGGGAGGAAAGGGTGAGCAGTTCTTC
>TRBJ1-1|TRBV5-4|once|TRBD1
CASTLGSNDREEAFF
TGTGCCAGCACCCTGGGGTCTAATGACAGGGAGGAAGCTTTCTTT
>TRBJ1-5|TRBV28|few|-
CASSSQPFLSNQPQHF
TGTGCCAGCAGTTCACAACCCTTCCTTAGCAATCAGCCCCAGCATTTT
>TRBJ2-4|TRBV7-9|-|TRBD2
CASSVKGLADIQYF
TGTGCCAGCAGCGTTAAGGGACTAGCAGACATTCAGTACTTC
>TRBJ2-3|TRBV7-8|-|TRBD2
CASRQRSGNTDTQYF
TGTGCCAGCAGACAACGGAGCGGGAACACAGATACGCAGTATTTT
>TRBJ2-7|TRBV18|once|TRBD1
CASSPPYRTGIEQYF
TGTGCCAGCTCACCACCCTATCGGACAGGGATCGAGCAGTACTTC
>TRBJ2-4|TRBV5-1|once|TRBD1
CASSTGTGRNIQYF
TGCGCCAGCAGCACCGGGACAGGGCGCAACATTCAGTACTTC
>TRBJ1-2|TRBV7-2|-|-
CASSLSPDSVYSGYTF
TGTGCCAGCAGCTTATCCCCGGACAGCGTCTATTCTGGCTACACCTTC
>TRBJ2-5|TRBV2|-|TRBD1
CASSPDRAAETQYF
TGTGCCAGCAGTCCTGACAGGGCGGCGGAGACCCAGTACTTC
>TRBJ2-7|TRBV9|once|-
CASSSRDGTYEQYF
TGTGCCAGCAGCTCCCGGGACGGTACCTACGAGCAGTACTTC
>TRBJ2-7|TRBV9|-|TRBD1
CASSPDRATYEQYF
TGTGCCAGCAGCCCGGACAGGGCCACCTACGAGCAGTACTTC
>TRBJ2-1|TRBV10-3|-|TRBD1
CAISATGQGRHEQFF
TGTGCCATCAGCGCTACGGGACAGGGGCGACATGAGCAGTTCTTC
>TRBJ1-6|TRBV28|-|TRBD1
CASSSGQGANSPLHF
TGTGCCAGCAGTTCGGGACAGGGGGCTAATTCACCCCTCCACTTT
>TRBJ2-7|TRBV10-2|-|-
CASSDLAEQYF
TGCGCCAGCAGTGATCTCGCCGAGCAGTACTTC
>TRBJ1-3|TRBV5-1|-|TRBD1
CASSLGGPDRALRTIYF
TGCGCCAGCAGCTTGGGGGGACCAGACAGGGCTTTACGGACCATATATTTT
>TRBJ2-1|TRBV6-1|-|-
CAGKTNGYGEQFF
TGTGCCGGCAAAACCAATGGGTACGGTGAGCAGTTCTTC
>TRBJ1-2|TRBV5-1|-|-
CASSFDSLYGYTF
TGCGCCAGCAGCTTTGACAGCCTATATGGCTACACCTTC
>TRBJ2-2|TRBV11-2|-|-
CASSPPRTGELFF
TGTGCCAGCAGCCCCCCGAGAACCGGGGAGCTGTTTTTT
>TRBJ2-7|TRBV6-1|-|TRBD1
CASSEGHRGREQYF
TGTGCCAGCAGTGAAGGGCACAGGGGGCGCGAGCAGTACTTC
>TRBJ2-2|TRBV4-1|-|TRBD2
CASSPGLAGVIGELFF
TGCGCCAGCAGCCCAGGACTAGCGGGAGTAATCGGGGAGCTGTTTTTT
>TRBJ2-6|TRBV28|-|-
CASSFARAGAGGANVLTF
TGTGCCAGCAGTTTTGCTCGCGCGGGGGCTGGTGGGGCCAACGTCCTGACTTTC
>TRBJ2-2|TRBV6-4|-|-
CASRGSTGELFF
TGTGCCAGCAGAGGGTCCACCGGGGAGCTGTTTTTT
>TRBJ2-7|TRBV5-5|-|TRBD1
CASSLVTGVPYEQYF
TGTGCCAGCAGCCTCGTTACAGGGGTTCCCTACGAGCAGTACTTC
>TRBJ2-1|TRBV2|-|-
CASSEQGLSFNEQFF
TGTGCCAGCAGTGAGCAGGGGTTAAGTTTCAATGAGCAGTTCTTC
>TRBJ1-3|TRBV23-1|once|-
CASSQTTPSSGNTIYF
TGCGCCAGCAGTCAAACTACTCCGAGCTCTGGAAACACCATATATTTT
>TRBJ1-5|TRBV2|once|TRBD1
CASSDPRQGASNNQPQHF
TGTGCCAGCAGTGATCCTCGGCAGGGGGCGAGTAACAATCAGCCCCAGCATTTT
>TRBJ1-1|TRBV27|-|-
CASRPRQEPNTEAFF
TGTGCCAGCAGGCCCAGACAGGAACCGAACACTGAAGCTTTCTTT
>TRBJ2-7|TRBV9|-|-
CASSEGRMPYEQYF
TGTGCCAGCAGCGAGGGACGGATGCCCTACGAGCAGTACTTC
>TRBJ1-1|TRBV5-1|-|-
CASSLIDGNTEAFF
TGCGCCAGCAGCCTCATAGACGGTAACACTGAAGCTTTCTTT
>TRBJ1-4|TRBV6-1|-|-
CASSEGPATNEKLFF
TGTGCCAGCAGTGAAGGGCCAGCAACTAATGAAAAACTGTTTTTT
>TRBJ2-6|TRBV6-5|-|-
CASSYSTGAGANVLTF
TGTGCCAGCAGTTACTCGACGGGGGCCGGGGCCAACGTCCTGACTTTC
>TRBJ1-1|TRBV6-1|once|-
CASSGPTGNTEAFF
TGTGCCAGCAGTGGACCCACAGGGAACACTGAAGCTTTCTTT
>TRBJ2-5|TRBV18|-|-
CASSPAQQETQYF
TGTGCCAGCTCACCCGCGCAGCAAGAGACCCAGTACTTC
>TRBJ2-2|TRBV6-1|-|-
CASSEHGGVNTGELFF
TGTGCCAGCAGTGAACACGGGGGAGTGAACACCGGGGAGCTGTTTTTT
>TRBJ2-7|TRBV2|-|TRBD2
CASRASGAPYEQYF
TGTGCCAGCCGGGCAAGCGGGGCTCCCTACGAGCAGTACTTC
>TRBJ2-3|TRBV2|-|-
CASTRETSVADTQYF
TGTGCCAGCACCCGGGAAACTAGTGTTGCCGATACGCAGTATTTT
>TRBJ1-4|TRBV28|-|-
CASSAGGATNEKLFF
TGTGCCAGCAGTGCTGGGGGGGCAACTAATGAAAAACTGTTTTTT
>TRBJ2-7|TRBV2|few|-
CASRDPGAEQYF
TGTGCCAGCAGGGACCCCGGGGCCGAGCAGTACTTC
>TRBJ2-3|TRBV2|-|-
CASKQGTDTQYF
TGTGCCAGCAAGCAGGGGACAGATACGCAGTATTTT
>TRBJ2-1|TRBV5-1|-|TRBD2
CASSTLAAYNEQFF
TGCGCCAGCAGCACCCTAGCGGCTTACAATGAGCAGTTCTTC